The 4 T cell receptor beta chains below all came from one sample that was sequenced in a study of blood T cell repertoires in COVID-19. Using immunoSEQ multiplex PCR, the repertoire was profiled, and TCRdb retains in-frame clones only, with some absent. The sample holds roughly 250,000 clones, about 88% seen once. Sequenced sample: PBMCs or T cells enriched from blood (not recorded which). The origin of the receptors is a woman between 45 and 65 years old who had recovered from COVID-19.

Remarks on this clone: This sample includes further DNA sequences coding for the same CDR3. The chain employs TRBV2 and TRBJ2-7, with 9 positions matching TRBD2. Germline CDR1 SNHLY, CDR2 FYNNEI. CDR3 size: 15 residues. V shed 2 bases, J shed 1 base, and the junction held 3 bases outside the gene matches. The CDR3 here is CASSEILAGSYEQYF. In DNA, the CDR3 is TGTGCCAGCAGTGAAATCCTAGCGGGATCCTACGAGCAGTACTTC.

The gene calls are TRBV7-2 and TRBJ1-5, with D perhaps TRBD1 (6 bases). The CDR3 contains 14 residues. Per germline, CDR1 SGHTA and CDR2 FQGNSA. V was clipped by 3 bases and J by 3 bases, with 9 bases between them. The CDR3, as DNA: TGTGCCAGCAGCTTCAGGGGTTTCAATCAGCCCCAGCATTTT. The encoded protein is CASSFRGFNQPQHF.

The rearrangement joins TRBV5-6 to TRBJ1-4; 7 bases fit TRBD1. This CDR3 has 16 residues. The V gene's germline CDR1 is SGHDT and CDR2 YYEEEE. The V gene end was trimmed by 4 bases and the J gene end by 2 bases; junction bases not matched to a gene: 8. This CDR3 reads CASSGGGAATNEKLFF. DNA for the CDR3: TGTGCCAGCAGCGGAGGGGGCGCAGCCACTAATGAAAAACTGTTTTTT.

The chain combines TRBV9 with TRBJ1-3; D gene uncertain. V lost 6 bases and J 3 bases, leaving 22 bases between the germline ends. There are 17 residues in the CDR3. Germline CDR1 is SGDLS and CDR2 is YYNGEE. This CDR3 reads CASTLTDEVLGGNTIYF. The CDR3 DNA is TGTGCCAGCACCTTGACCGACGAGGTGCTTGGTGGAAACACCATATATTTT. The entire variable domain, with the rest obtained from reference TRBV9 and TRBJ1-3, is as follows: DSGVTQTPKHLITATGQRVTLRCSPRSGDLSVYWYQQSLDQGLQFLIQYYNGEERAKGNILERFSAQQFPDLHSELNLSSLELGDSALYFCASTLTDEVLGGNTIYFGEGSWLTVV.